This T cell receptor beta chain was recovered during a study of shared clonotypes between healthy human individuals. Data came from immunoSEQ multiplex PCR; TCRdb stores just in-frame clones and leaves some out. The profile shows about 2.4 million clones, around 90% of them singletons. Trimming removed 2 bases from V and 2 bases from J, with 3 bases in between. This CDR3 is 13 amino acids long. CDR1 is SGHTA and CDR2 is FQGNSA in the germline V gene. The TCR sequence derives from a man younger than 30 in good health. The gene calls are TRBV7-2 and TRBJ2-2; D uncertain. Source material: naive CD4+ T cells sorted from blood. The subset was: CD45RA+ positively selected. In nucleotides, the CDR3 is TGTGCCAGCAGCTTAATCAACACCGGGGAGCTGTTTTTT. It specifies CASSLINTGELFF.